Listed here are 2 T cell receptor beta chains from one sample, sequenced in a study of PD-L1 blockade in urothelial cancer. Time point given: pretreatment peripheral blood. Assay: immunoSEQ multiplex PCR; the TCRdb copy retains only in-frame clones and omits some. The sample lists some 89,000 clones; more than 70% were seen once. This material consisted of PBMCs, taken around atezolizumab (anti-PD-L1) treatment. The source of these receptors is a man in his 60s with urothelial cancer.

The V gene is TRBV7-9, the J gene TRBJ2-1; tentative D call: TRBD1 (6 bases). V was shortened by 10 bases and J by 8 bases, with 18 bases between the two germline ends. Germline loops: CDR1 SEHNR, CDR2 FQNEAQ (reference sequence). The CDR3 extends over 13 amino acids. The CDR3 region has the DNA TGTGCCATACCCGGTTTGGGGGCTCATGAGCAGTTCTTC. It encodes CAIPGLGAHEQFF.

This chain uses TRBV29-1 with TRBJ1-1, with D tentatively TRBD1 (6 bases). The V end lost 0 bases, the J end lost 12 bases, and 8 bases lay between the germline ends. In germline, CDR1 is SQVTM, CDR2 ANQGSEA. This CDR3 contains 10 residues. The CDR3 loop is CSVEDRGTFF. For the CDR3, the DNA is TGCAGCGTTGAAGACAGGGGTACTTTCTTT. The variable domain in full, with the rest retrieved from reference TRBV29-1 and TRBJ1-1, is SAVISQKPSRDICQRGTSLTIQCQVDSQVTMMFWYRQQPGQSLTLIATANQGSEATYESGFVIDKFPISRPNLTFSTLTVSNMSPEDSSIYLCSVEDRGTFFGQGTRLTVV.